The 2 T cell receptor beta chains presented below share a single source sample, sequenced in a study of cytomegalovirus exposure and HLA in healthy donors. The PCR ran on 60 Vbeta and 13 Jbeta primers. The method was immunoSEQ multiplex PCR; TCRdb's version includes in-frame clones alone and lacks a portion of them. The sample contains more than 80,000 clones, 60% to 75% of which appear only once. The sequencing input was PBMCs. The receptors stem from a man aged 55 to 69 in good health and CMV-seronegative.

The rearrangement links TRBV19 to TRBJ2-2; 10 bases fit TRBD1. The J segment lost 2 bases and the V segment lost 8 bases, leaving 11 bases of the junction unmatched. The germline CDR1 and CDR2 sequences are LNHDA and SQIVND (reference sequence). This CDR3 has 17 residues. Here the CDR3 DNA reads TGTGCCAGTTCAAAGCAAACGACAGGGGGCAACACCGGGGAGCTGTTTTTT. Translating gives CASSKQTTGGNTGELFF.

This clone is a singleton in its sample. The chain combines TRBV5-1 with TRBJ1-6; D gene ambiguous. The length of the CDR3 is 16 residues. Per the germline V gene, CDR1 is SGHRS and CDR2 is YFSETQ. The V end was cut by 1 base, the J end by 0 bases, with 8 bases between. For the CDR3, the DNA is TGCGCCAGCAGCTTGCGGGGAGCCTCCTATAATTCACCCCTCCACTTT. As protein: CASSLRGASYNSPLHF. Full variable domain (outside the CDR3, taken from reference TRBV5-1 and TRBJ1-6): KAGVTQTPRYLIKTRGQQVTLSCSPISGHRSVSWYQQTPGQGLQFLFEYFSETQRNKGNFPGRFSGRQFSNSRSEMNVSTLELGDSALYLCASSLRGASYNSPLHFGNGTRLTVT.